The subject of this entry is one T cell receptor (beta chain). Negative isolation yielded the CD8+ and CD4+ T cells, while FACS enriched the TEMRA cells. These data come from a study of CD8 T cells in Susac syndrome. When the RNA was reverse transcribed, random hexamers were used with an input of 0.5 to 1 ug. One entry per CDR3 protein results from TCRdb running MiXCR on the immunoSEQ multiplex PCR reads. The sample shows about 150,000 distinct CDR3 sequences, about 94% of them seen only once. V lost 9 bases and J lost 5, with 19 bases in between. Germline CDR1 MDHEN, CDR2 SYDVKM. CDR3 length: 14 residues.

The gene calls are TRBV28 and TRBJ2-5, with D tentatively TRBD1 (6 bases). This TCR was sampled from a human donor with multiple sclerosis. Sequencing input: CD8+ T cells from PBMCs. CDR3 protein: CASSTQGMGETQYF. The CDR3 bases are TGTGCCAGTTCGACCCAGGGGATGGGGGAGACCCAGTACTTC.